This TCR beta chain was recovered during a study of monozygotic twins with inflammatory bowel disease. Overall study results and limits: Repertoire similarity did not separate concordant from discordant twins, possibly from limited power. The authors note that differing immunosuppressive treatments may have added variability to patient repertoires. A reduction in TCRbeta diversity (inverse Simpson) was seen in IBD patients relative to healthy co-twins.

As regards this clonotype: Its antigen is not identified.

CDR3 length: 16 amino acids. Germline assignment: CDR1 LGHNA and CDR2 YSLEER. Reprocessing the 5' RACE reads, TCRdb reports a single entry for every CDR3 protein and omits DNA. The repertoire table contains some 300,000 distinct CDR3 sequences. J is TRBJ2-7 and V is TRBV4-3; there is no DNA to check the TCRdb D call of TRBD1. The sequencing input was blood. The sequence was obtained from a human donor with ulcerative colitis or Crohn's disease, or a healthy co-twin of an affected twin (not recorded which). The CDR3 protein is CASSQDPTGKTYEQYF.